This TCR beta chain was recorded in a study of cytomegalovirus exposure and HLA in healthy donors. The CDR3 runs to 15 residues. With 0 bases clipped from V and 2 bases from J, the junction kept 2 bases outside the gene matches. The germline V gene encodes CDR1 SGHTS and CDR2 YDEGEE. It was with 60 Vbeta and 13 Jbeta primers that the PCR ran. Sequenced by immunoSEQ multiplex PCR; TCRdb stores in-frame clones only, minus some. The profile shows 90,000 to 150,000 clones, 82% of them singletons. The J gene is TRBJ2-1, the V gene TRBV5-8; 7 bases line up with TRBD1. The specimen was PBMCs. This receptor was taken from a woman aged 18-29 years in good health and CMV-seronegative. The CDR3 region is CASSLVGQPYNEQFF. The CDR3 nucleotides are TGTGCCAGCAGCTTGGTGGGACAGCCCTACAATGAGCAGTTCTTC.